This T cell receptor (beta chain) is from a study of lymphopenia after photon versus proton radiotherapy. The CDR3 spans 13 residues. V was clipped by 0 bases and J by 1 base, with 1 base between them. Germline-derived CDR1 and CDR2 are GTSNPN and SVGIG (reference sequence). Repertoires were generated with immunoSEQ multiplex PCR, while TCRdb's copy carries only in-frame clones and drops some. The table has more than 2,500 clones, under 85% seen once. Sequenced material: peripheral blood, taken from a patient treated with proton-based radiotherapy. The chain carries TRBV30 and TRBJ2-6; unclear D gene. The TCR comes from a man at least 80 years old with esophageal cancer. CDR3 nucleotide sequence: TGTGCCTGGAGTGTGTCTGGGGCCAACGTCCTGACTTTC. This codes for CAWSVSGANVLTF.